Listed here is a single TCR beta chain. This clonotype was detected once. Its target antigen remains unknown. No base-level quality is on record; no much larger clone is a single base apart. A lone read is weak support. The data were obtained in a study of naive and memory T cell subsets (dated by TCRdb to the late 2010s). Regarding the study in general: An open-source, UMI-based TCR alpha and beta sequencing pipeline was applied to sorted naive and memory peripheral blood T cell subsets. IgG serology results and the functional CMV T cell responses were in complete agreement. RNA was DNase-treated and reverse transcribed with TCR constant-region primers, mostly using SuperScript III. Points the paper makes about the study in general: The repertoire findings for the naive and memory subsets could not be validated against a ground truth, as none was available. RNA-based TCR counts may be affected by expression changes linked to T cell activation and differentiation. Clonotypes were defined as single alpha or beta chain sequences, not paired alpha/beta receptors. TCR abundance followed a power law whose exponent differed between naive and memory subsets but was consistent across the three individuals. In both CD4 and CD8 cells, the Gini index increased while Shannon and inverse Simpson diversity decreased from naive through CM, EM and EMRA. After error correction, only a single occurrence was seen for over 85% of naive TCR sequences, so much steeper abundance distributions were produced than in memory subsets.

The library relied on UMI-ligation and nested PCR. The beta constant-region primer was an equimolar mix of two oligonucleotides covering both TRBC1 and TRBC2. A single-stranded oligonucleotide carrying the SP2 primer and a 12-nucleotide UMI was ligated to the 3' end of the cDNA by T4 RNA ligase 1. The ligated cDNA went through four rounds of PCR with nested alpha and beta constant-region primers together with the SP2 primer. Incubation of the ligation reaction lasted roughly 20-24 hours at 16 degrees C. PCR2 was typically performed as a SYBR Green qPCR and was stopped at a predetermined threshold so that over-amplification was prevented. Apart from the first purification, every purification step used Agencourt AMPure XP magnetic beads. Libraries were quantified by Qubit and checked on a TapeStation, where a main peak was expected near 650 bp. Pooled libraries were sequenced on an Illumina MiSeq using v2 2x251 paired-end kits, and typically roughly 0.85-2.1 million reads were obtained per sample. Each sample's library went into the pool at approximately 4 nM, and roughly 5-7.5% PhiX was added to help with cluster recognition. In the authors' own workflow: Using tag matching that tolerated one base-pair mismatch, Decombinator assigned V and J genes to FASTQ reads that had been processed by Demultiplexor. Collapsinator relied on UMIs to fix sequencing errors as well as frequency errors caused by PCR heterogeneity. CDR3Translator translated TCRs and extracted CDR3s from the conserved cysteine to the FGXG phenylalanine, flagging non-productive sequences. Gini, Shannon entropy and inverse Simpson indices were calculated on repertoires that had been subsampled to equal numbers of UMI-defined TCRs. Power-law fits to clonotype abundance distributions were performed by maximum likelihood within the linear range. For one naive CD8 sample, the pipeline and MIGEC produced similar UMI counts, unique TCR numbers and clonal distributions. A set of several thousand CMV-associated CDR3 sequences, compiled from VDJdb and a published dataset, was used to search the repertoires. TCRdb trimmed public reads at Q25 via fastp, called clones via MiXCR and kept in-frame beta chains. Merged by CDR3 protein, the rows form single entries marked with the most common genes and DNA. These V and J calls derive from TCRdb rather than the authors' analysis. The table for this sample lists 65,000 to 85,000 distinct CDR3 sequences; approximately 14% of them were counted only once. The top ten clones comprise around 0.9% of the sample.

From the second PCR step onward, the TCR alpha chain libraries and the TCR beta chain libraries were amplified separately. Donor CMV status was determined by IFNgamma production from CD4+ T cells after overnight stimulation of fresh PBMCs with CMV viral lysate. CD4 T cells were positively selected using Miltenyi beads, after which CD8 T cells were positively selected from the CD4-negative fraction. After staining for CD3, CD4, CD8, CD45RA, CD27 and a live/dead dye, cells were sorted on a BD Aria II into four subsets based on CD45RA and CD27. Blood came from a few healthy volunteers, each fractionated into CD4 and CD8 T cells and then into four differentiation subsets. Approximately 120 ml of peripheral blood was collected from each donor, and PBMC were isolated by Ficoll-Paque PLUS density-gradient centrifugation. Sorted cells were lysed in RLT buffer, after which RNA was extracted using a Qiagen RNeasy kit and stored at -80 degrees C.

Clipping removes 5 bases from V and 4 bases from J, with 5 as the unmatched junction base count. The CDR3 numbers 14 residues from cysteine through phenylalanine. CDR3 DNA only is kept here, 42 bases in frame from base 1. The sequencing sample was made of central memory CD4+ T cells from blood. This specimen's cell subset or site label, per the study, means: central memory, CD45RA- CD27+. The sequence derives from a human donor in good health. The sequence is built from TRBV12-3 or TRBV12-4 and TRBJ2-5; TRBD2 lines up with 9 middle nucleotides. This receptor has the CDR3 CASSLRTSAETQYF. The DNA is TGTGCCAGCAGTCTCAGGACTAGCGCAGAGACCCAGTACTTC.